What follows are 28 T cell receptor beta chains derived from one specimen sequenced in a study of STAT3 mutations in large granular lymphocyte leukemia. Points from the study as a whole: In T-cell large granular lymphocyte leukemia, about half of patients showed multiple immunodominant subclonotypes.

The protocol was immunoSEQ multiplex PCR, while the TCRdb copy is restricted to in-frame clones and leaves out a portion. The sample contains around 4,000 clones, roughly 80% of which appear only once. These TCRs' antigens remain unknown. The sample was peripheral blood mononuclear cells. These receptors were collected from a middle-aged man with T-cell large granular lymphocyte leukemia. Some clones in this sample may be carry-over from other donors' samples.

The chain joins TRBV29-1 to TRBJ2-1, with D perhaps being TRBD1 or TRBD2 (6 bases each). This CDR3 is 13 amino acids long. V lost 3 bases and J lost 2, with 8 bases in between. Germline V gene data show CDR1 as SQVTM and CDR2 as ANQGSEA. CDR3 sequence reads: CSVERGAYNEQFF. The CDR3 coding sequence is TGCAGCGTTGAGAGGGGGGCCTACAATGAGCAGTTCTTC.

J is TRBJ1-6 and V is TRBV6-1; tentatively, D is TRBD1 (5 bases). The CDR3 runs 16 residues. Germline V lookup: CDR1 MNHNS, CDR2 SASEGT. Trimming took 0 bases from V and 9 from J, leaving 15 bases between them. The CDR3 spells CASSEASFGGTSPLHF. CDR3 DNA sequence: TGTGCCAGCAGTGAAGCCTCCTTCGGGGGAACTTCACCCCTCCACTTT.

The CDR3 nucleotides read TGTGCCAGTACTCACTATCGGGGGTATCAGCCCCAGCATTTT. Translation: CASTHYRGYQPQHF. The rearrangement links TRBV5-6 to TRBJ1-5; a possible D gene is TRBD1 (5 bases). The germline CDR1 and CDR2 sequences are SGHDT and YYEEEE. The CDR3 loop spans 14 amino acids. The V end was cut by 8 bases, the J end by 5 bases, with 17 bases between.

The genes are TRBV5-4 and TRBJ1-2, with a weak D call TRBD1 (5 bases). The V and J ends lost 2 bases and 8 bases respectively, with 16 bases between them. Per the germline V gene, CDR1 is SGHNT and CDR2 is YYREEE (reference sequence). The CDR3 contains 14 residues. The CDR3 protein is CASSLGVSAGGYTF. Written as DNA, the CDR3 is TGTGCCAGCAGCTTAGGGGTTTCCGCCGGGGGCTACACCTTC.

CDR3: CASSSGDTKETQYF. The CDR3 region has the DNA TGCGCCAGCAGTTCGGGGGACACCAAGGAGACCCAGTACTTC. This rearrangement joins TRBV10-1 to TRBJ2-5; D might be TRBD1 or TRBD2, each matching 6 bases. Germline V gene lookup returns CDR1 WNHNN and CDR2 SYGVQD (reference sequence). The CDR3 length is 14 residues. The V end was cut by 5 bases, the J end by 5 bases, with 15 bases between.

This clone appeared once. This rearrangement joins TRBV27 to TRBJ1-2; no firm D call. The CDR3 spans 12 residues. Trimming took 4 bases from V and 8 from J, leaving 11 bases between them. Per germline, CDR1 MNHEY and CDR2 SMNVEV (reference sequence). The CDR3 is CASSYHTGGYTF. The CDR3 nucleotides are TGTGCCAGCAGTTATCATACGGGGGGCTACACCTTC.

V and J are TRBV28 and TRBJ1-6; 7 bases fit TRBD1. Trimming removed 4 bases from V and 14 bases from J; junction bases left unmatched: 5. The germline gives CDR1 MDHEN, CDR2 SYDVKM. This CDR3 has 12 amino acids. CDR3 bases: TGTGCCAGCAGTTGGGGACAGCTGACCCTCCACTTT. The encoded protein is CASSWGQLTLHF. The whole variable domain, remainder taken from reference TRBV28 and TRBJ1-6, is DVKVTQSSRYLVKRTGEKVFLECVQDMDHENMFWYRQDPGLGLRLIYFSYDVKMKEKGDIPEGYSVSREKKERFSLILESASTNQTSMYLCASSWGQLTLHFGNGTRLTVT.

The rearrangement uses TRBV27 and TRBJ2-2; TRBD1 is a possible D gene (6 bases). CDR1 and CDR2 from the germline V gene are MNHEY and SMNVEV (reference sequence). V was pared by 7 bases and J by 2 bases, with 17 bases between. This CDR3 spans 16 amino acids. CDR3 amino acids: CASKYRGNQNTGELFF. The CDR3 coding sequence is TGTGCCAGCAAGTATAGGGGGAACCAAAACACCGGGGAGCTGTTTTTT.

J is TRBJ1-5 and V is TRBV7-8; D is unresolved. Germline CDR1 is SGHVS and CDR2 is FQNEAQ. This CDR3 contains 17 residues. Trimming removed 1 base at V and 5 bases at J, with 18 bases between. The CDR3 sequence: CASSLGGTHWADQPQHF. CDR3 DNA: TGTGCCAGCAGCTTAGGAGGAACCCATTGGGCCGATCAGCCCCAGCATTTT.

The chain couples TRBV13 to TRBJ2-5; 11 bases match TRBD1. Germline V lookup: CDR1 PRHDT, CDR2 FYEKMQ (reference sequence). V was clipped by 5 bases and J by 4 bases; unmatched bases: 6. This CDR3 has 15 residues. Here the CDR3 reads CASSNSGQGGETQYF. In DNA form, the CDR3 reads TGTGCCAGCAGCAACTCGGGACAGGGGGGAGAGACCCAGTACTTC.

The chain combines TRBV18 with TRBJ2-2; 7 nucleotides align to TRBD1. In germline, CDR1 is KGHSH, CDR2 LQKENI. There are 15 residues in the CDR3. The ends lost 1 base at V and 1 base at J; junction bases unmatched: 0. CDR3 protein: CASSPRQGNTGELFF. The CDR3 bases are TGTGCCAGCTCACCACGACAGGGGAACACCGGGGAGCTGTTTTTT.

This rearrangement joins TRBV9 to TRBJ1-2; 8 nucleotides agree with TRBD1. J lost 1 base, V lost 3 bases, and 5 bases had no gene match. CDR3 length: 15 residues. Germline values: CDR1 SGDLS, CDR2 YYNGEE. The CDR3 region has the DNA TGTGCCAGCAGCGAAGGACAGGGAAATAACTATGGCTACACCTTC. Amino acids: CASSEGQGNNYGYTF.

The rearrangement joins TRBV5-1 to TRBJ2-5; D gene ambiguous. The CDR3 has 14 amino acids. Germline V gene sequence: CDR1 SGHRS, CDR2 YFSETQ. V shed 0 bases and J shed 1 base, with 7 bases lying between them. The DNA for the CDR3 is TGCGCCAGCAGCTTGGCCCTAACCCAAGAGACCCAGTACTTC. It encodes CASSLALTQETQYF.

This chain uses TRBV7-9 with TRBJ2-7; 11 bases are shared with TRBD1. With V trimmed by 5 bases and J by 3 bases, 0 bases remained unmatched. Per the germline V gene, CDR1 is SEHNR and CDR2 is FQNEAQ (reference sequence). The CDR3 totals 13 residues. The CDR3 region is CASSGTGGYEQYF. In nucleotides, the CDR3 is TGTGCCAGCAGCGGGACAGGGGGCTACGAGCAGTACTTC.

The rearrangement joins TRBV5-1 to TRBJ2-7; TRBD1 is a possible D gene (6 bases). Trimming took off 1 base at V and 6 bases at J, with 8 bases between the two ends. The germline gives CDR1 SGHRS, CDR2 YFSETQ. The CDR3 runs 12 residues. As DNA, the CDR3 is TGCGCCAGCAGCTTGTCCAGGGGCGAGCAGTACTTC. As protein: CASSLSRGEQYF.

CDR3 residues: CASSPRIRDRGQPQHF. CDR3 bases: TGTGCCAGCAGTCCTCGCATCCGGGACAGGGGTCAGCCCCAGCATTTT. The chain carries TRBV27 and TRBJ1-5, with 10 bases lining up with TRBD1. This CDR3 spans 16 amino acids. V gave up 5 bases and J gave up 6 bases; unmatched junction bases: 10. The germline V gene has CDR1 MNHEY and CDR2 SMNVEV (reference sequence).

The V call is TRBV6-5, the J call TRBJ1-1, with D unclear. Trimming shortened V by 0 bases and J by 5 bases, and 7 bases separated the two germline ends. Germline V lookup: CDR1 MNHEY, CDR2 SVGAGI. The CDR3 is made up of 13 amino acids. This CDR3 is CASSYSFGTEAFF. CDR3 sequence (DNA): TGTGCCAGCAGTTACTCCTTCGGGACTGAAGCTTTCTTT.

This sequence joins TRBV7-9 and TRBJ1-5; D perhaps matches TRBD1 (5 bases). Trimming left V 5 bases short and J 7 bases short, with 15 bases between. Germline assignment: CDR1 SEHNR and CDR2 FQNEAQ (reference sequence). The CDR3 covers 14 residues. In nucleotides, the CDR3 is TGTGCCAGCAGCCTTGACAGTAATCGGCAGCCCCAGCATTTT. It is translated as CASSLDSNRQPQHF.

This chain joins TRBV19 and TRBJ1-1; D call uncertain. Germline lookup yields CDR1 LNHDA and CDR2 SQIVND (reference sequence). CDR3 length equals 16 residues. The ends were cut back, 5 bases at V and 0 bases at J, with 16 bases in the middle. CDR3 DNA: TGTGCCAGTAGTCCGGACGCATCTCCTTTGAACACTGAAGCTTTCTTT. Translation: CASSPDASPLNTEAFF.

V usage is TRBV29-1 and J usage is TRBJ1-1; no reliable D call. The CDR3 is made up of 11 amino acids. Trimming removed 6 bases at V and 0 bases at J, with 5 bases between. Germline CDR1 reads SQVTM; CDR2 reads ANQGSEA. The CDR3 nucleotides are TGCAGCGTGAGGATGAACACTGAAGCTTTCTTT. Translated, it gives CSVRMNTEAFF.

This clone was found once. The V gene is TRBV15, the J gene TRBJ2-1, with D perhaps matching TRBD2 (6 bases). CDR1 and CDR2 from the germline V gene are LNHNV and YYDKDF (reference sequence). The CDR3 is made up of 19 amino acids. V lost 2 bases, J lost 5 bases, and 25 bases lay in between. CDR3 in amino acids: CATSRSRGRAGHLDNEQFF. The CDR3 DNA is TGTGCCACCAGCAGATCGCGGGGCCGGGCGGGCCATCTAGACAATGAGCAGTTCTTC.

The V call is TRBV7-2, the J call TRBJ2-1; the D is unclear. CDR1 SGHTA and CDR2 FQGNSA come from the germline V gene. Trimming left V 3 bases short and J 7 bases short, with 13 bases between. The CDR3 has 14 residues. DNA of the CDR3: TGTGCCAGCAGCTTTGCCACCCTGGGGAATGAGCAGTTCTTC. The encoded protein is CASSFATLGNEQFF.

The chain recombines TRBV10-2 with TRBJ2-7; D is unresolved. The germline V and J ends were trimmed by 4 bases and 3 bases, with 13 bases remaining between them. Germline lookup yields CDR1 WSHSY and CDR2 SAAADI. This CDR3 has 14 residues. CDR3 loop: CASSARSGIYEQYF. CDR3 sequence (DNA): TGCGCCAGCAGTGCCCGATCTGGGATCTACGAGCAGTACTTC.

The genes are TRBV7-2 and TRBJ2-3, with 16 bases fitting TRBD2. V lost 0 bases to trimming and J lost 5 bases; unmatched junction nucleotides: 5. Germline V gene data show CDR1 as SGHTA and CDR2 as FQGNSA. This CDR3 is built from 18 residues. CDR3 amino acids: CASSLAGTSGGARDTQYF. As DNA, the CDR3 is TGTGCCAGCAGCTTAGCCGGGACTAGCGGGGGGGCCAGAGATACGCAGTATTTT.

This clone was observed a handful of times. In DNA, the CDR3 is TGTGCCAGCAGTTACTCGGGGGGAGTCAGGGGCTACACCTTC. Translation: CASSYSGGVRGYTF. The chain carries TRBV6-5 and TRBJ1-2; D is possibly TRBD1 (5 bases). The CDR3 covers 14 residues. From germline, CDR1 is MNHEY and CDR2 SVGAGI. V lost 0 bases and J 8 bases, leaving 13 bases between the germline ends.

The rearrangement joins TRBV7-2 to TRBJ2-3, with TRBD2 identical over 7 bases. In germline, CDR1 is SGHTA, CDR2 FQGNSA. CDR3 length: 15 amino acids. V lost 5 bases, J lost 0 bases, and 5 bases stayed unmatched. CDR3 in DNA: TGTGCCAGCAGCGGGCTAGCGGTTAGCACAGATACGCAGTATTTT. Protein sequence: CASSGLAVSTDTQYF.

The CDR3 loop is CSAGAQQGKPSYEQYF. CDR3 sequence (DNA): TGCAGTGCTGGGGCTCAACAGGGGAAACCCTCCTACGAGCAGTACTTC. The chain is built from TRBV29-1 and TRBJ2-7, with 7 bases lining up with TRBD1. This CDR3 spans 16 amino acids. Per germline, CDR1 SQVTM and CDR2 ANQGSEA.

The chain employs TRBV5-1 and TRBJ2-6; D is possibly TRBD1 (6 bases). Trimming removed 2 bases at V and 1 base at J, with 19 bases between. This CDR3 is 19 amino acids long. From germline, CDR1 is SGHRS and CDR2 YFSETQ. Here the CDR3 DNA reads TGCGCCAGCAGCTTTTCCATGGCAGGGGTCCTATCTGGGGCCAACGTCCTGACTTTC. It yields the protein CASSFSMAGVLSGANVLTF.